Listed below are T cell receptor beta chains from one sample, sequenced in a study of neoadjuvant nivolumab and ipilimumab in lung cancer. The method was immunoSEQ multiplex PCR; TCRdb's version includes in-frame clones alone and lacks a portion of them. The sample comprises about 20,000 clones, around 77% of which are singletons, and 8% rests with the top ten. The input for sequencing was tumor tissue, taken after neoadjuvant nivolumab, alone or with ipilimumab, at or shortly before surgery. The receptors derive from an adult with non-small cell lung cancer. Each CDR3 is given with its conserved first and last residue. Expanded clones are given a class, and other clones once, few, many or no size at all.

j_call,v_call,clone_size,cdr3_aa
TRBJ2-1,TRBV11-3,.,CASSRSMPGENNEQFF
TRBJ2-5,TRBV7-9,.,CASSLGLGATETQYF
TRBJ1-1,TRBV7-6,.,CASSLGVGAEAFF
TRBJ1-1,TRBV30,few,CAWNEGNTEAFF
TRBJ2-7,TRBV18,.,CASSPQPGAGEQYF
TRBJ2-7,TRBV10-3,.,CAISPRVGASYEQYF
TRBJ1-4,TRBV29-1,.,CSVPTGGTNEKLFF
TRBJ2-1,TRBV7-3,.,CASSLEGRVNEQFF
TRBJ1-2,TRBV19,.,CASSTPGDRRVRGYTF
TRBJ1-6,TRBV5-4,few,CASSAEVYNSPLHF
TRBJ2-3,TRBV11-2,.,CASSLGGQGTQYF
TRBJ2-5,TRBV11-3,.,CASSRQGEETQYF
TRBJ1-5,TRBV28,.,CASSLLSVGQPQHF
TRBJ1-1,TRBV14,.,CASSQVGYSNTEAFF
TRBJ2-2,TRBV7-3,medium-sized,CASSFAGVDTGELFF
TRBJ1-2,TRBV9,.,CASSVFDRSGYGYTF
TRBJ1-4,TRBV19,once,CASSIEGRLGEKLFF